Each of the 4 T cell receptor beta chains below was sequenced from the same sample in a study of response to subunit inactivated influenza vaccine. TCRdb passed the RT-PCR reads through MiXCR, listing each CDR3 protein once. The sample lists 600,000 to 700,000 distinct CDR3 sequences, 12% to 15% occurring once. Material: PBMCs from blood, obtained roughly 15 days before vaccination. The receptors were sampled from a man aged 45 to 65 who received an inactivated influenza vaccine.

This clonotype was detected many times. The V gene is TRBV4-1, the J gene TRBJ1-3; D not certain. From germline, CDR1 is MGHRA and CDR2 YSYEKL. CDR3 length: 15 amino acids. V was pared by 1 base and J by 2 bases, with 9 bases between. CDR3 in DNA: TGCGCCAGCAGCCAAGTCGACGGGGCTGGAAACACCATATATTTT. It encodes CASSQVDGAGNTIYF.

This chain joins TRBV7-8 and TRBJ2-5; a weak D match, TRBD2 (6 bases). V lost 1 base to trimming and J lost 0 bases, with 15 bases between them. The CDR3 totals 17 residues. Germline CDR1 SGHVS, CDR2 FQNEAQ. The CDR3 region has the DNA TGTGCCAGCAGCTTAGGGTTGCAGCGGGCGTACCAAGAGACCCAGTACTTC. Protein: CASSLGLQRAYQETQYF. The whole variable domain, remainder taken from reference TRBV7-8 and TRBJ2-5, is GAGVSQSPRYKVAKRGQDVALRCDPISGHVSLFWYQQALGQGPEFLTYFQNEAQLDKSGLPSDRFFAERPEGSVSTLKIQRTQQEDSAVYLCASSLGLQRAYQETQYFGPGTRLLVL.

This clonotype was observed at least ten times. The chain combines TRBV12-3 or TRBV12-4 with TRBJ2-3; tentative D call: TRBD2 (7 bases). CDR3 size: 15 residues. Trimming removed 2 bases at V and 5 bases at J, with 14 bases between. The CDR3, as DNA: TGTGCCAGCAGTTTATTTGGGGGGGCCGGAGATACGCAGTATTTT. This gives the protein CASSLFGGAGDTQYF.

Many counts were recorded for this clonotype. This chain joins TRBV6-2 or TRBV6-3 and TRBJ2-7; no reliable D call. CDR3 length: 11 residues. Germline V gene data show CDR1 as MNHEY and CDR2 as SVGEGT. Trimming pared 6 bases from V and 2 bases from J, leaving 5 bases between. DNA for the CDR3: TGTGCCAGCAGCCGGACCTACGAGCAGTACTTC. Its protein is CASSRTYEQYF.